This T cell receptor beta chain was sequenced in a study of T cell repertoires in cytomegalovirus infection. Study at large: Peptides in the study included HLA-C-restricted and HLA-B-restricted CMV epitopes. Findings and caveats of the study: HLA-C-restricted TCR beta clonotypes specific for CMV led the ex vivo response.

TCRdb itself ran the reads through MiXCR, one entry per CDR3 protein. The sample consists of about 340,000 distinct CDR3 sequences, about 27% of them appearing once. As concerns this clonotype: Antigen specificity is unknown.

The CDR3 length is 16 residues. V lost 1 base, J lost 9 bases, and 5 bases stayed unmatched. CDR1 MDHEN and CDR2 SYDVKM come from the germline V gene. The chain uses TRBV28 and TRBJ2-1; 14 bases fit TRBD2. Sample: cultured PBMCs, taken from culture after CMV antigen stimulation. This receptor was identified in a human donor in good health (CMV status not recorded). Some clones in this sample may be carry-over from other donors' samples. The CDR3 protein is CASSLLGTSGSSEQFF. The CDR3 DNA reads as TGTGCCAGCAGTTTATTGGGGACTAGCGGGAGTAGTGAGCAGTTCTTC.